This T cell receptor (beta chain) was recorded in a study of preoperative IRX-2 immunotherapy in early breast cancer. Sequencing was performed with immunoSEQ multiplex PCR; in TCRdb, only in-frame clones are kept and a portion is missing. This table holds about 7,700 clones, 70% to 90% found once. The treatment here: preoperative locoregional IRX-2 cytokine immunotherapy. Patients received preoperative, locoregional IRX-2 cytokine immunotherapy in a phase Ib study. Germline V gives CDR1 KGHSH, CDR2 LQKENI. Trimming shortened V by 2 bases and J by 0 bases, and 5 bases separated the two germline ends. This CDR3 is built from 14 residues.

This specimen was tumor tissue, taken after IRX-2 immunotherapy. This rearrangement joins TRBV18 to TRBJ2-4; no reliable D call. The source is a human donor with breast cancer. CDR3 region: CASSPSGAKNIQYF. CDR3 DNA: TGTGCCAGCTCACCATCGGGAGCCAAAAACATTCAGTACTTC.